The source of this TCR beta chain is a study of molecular identifiers for immune sequencing clone quantification. Findings and caveats of the study: Clones that exceeded 20 RNA copies held over 98% of effector molecules, yet under 1% in naive cells.

Looked up from germline, CDR1 is LNHDA and CDR2 is SQIVND (reference sequence). Deletions cut 9 bases from V and 2 bases from J, with 10 bases between. The CDR3 has 12 residues. In its sample, this clonotype was seen many times. Its antigen is unidentified. TCRdb redid the calling of the PCR reads with MiXCR, one entry per CDR3 protein. The data show around 460,000 distinct CDR3 sequences, about 21% seen once. This chain links TRBV19 with TRBJ1-1; no firm D call. The sample consisted of naive CD8+ T cells from blood, with Jurkat cell RNA spiked in. Subset: FACS-sorted CD8+CD4-CCR7+CD45RA+ naive T cells. This TCR was sampled from a human donor in good health. Some libraries in this study had Jurkat cell RNA spiked in. The CDR3 reads CASSQGNTEAFF. As DNA, the CDR3 is TGTGCCAGCAGCCAAGGAAACACTGAAGCTTTCTTT.